This TCR beta chain stems from a study of preoperative IRX-2 immunotherapy in early breast cancer. Germline CDR1 SGHRS, CDR2 YFSETQ. Trimming removed 0 bases from V and 4 bases from J, with 7 bases in between. CDR3 length equals 14 residues. Some clones are missing from TCRdb's copy, which holds only in-frame ones; the method was immunoSEQ multiplex PCR. This table has a few thousand clones, more than 65% appearing once. As for treatment: preoperative locoregional IRX-2 cytokine immunotherapy. Samples came from a phase Ib trial of preoperative locoregional IRX-2 cytokine immunotherapy. The receptor comes from a human donor with breast cancer. Sequencing was performed on tumor tissue, taken after IRX-2 immunotherapy. V usage is TRBV5-1 and J usage is TRBJ2-2; no reliable D call. In nucleotides, the CDR3 is TGCGCCAGCAGCTTGGCCGGCAGCACCGGGGAGCTGTTTTTT. The encoded protein is CASSLAGSTGELFF.